The 7 T cell receptor beta chains listed next were all sequenced from one sample in a study of T cell repertoires in cytomegalovirus infection. TCRdb redid the calling of the reads with MiXCR, one entry per CDR3 protein. The sample lists roughly 500,000 distinct CDR3 sequences, 15% to 20% occurring once. The sequenced sample was CD8+ T cells from PBMCs. The receptors were sampled from a human donor in good health (CMV status not recorded). Some clones in this sample may be carry-over from other donors' samples.

This clonotype was counted ten times or more. The chain is built from TRBV28 and TRBJ2-2; 12 nucleotides align to TRBD2. J was trimmed by 7 bases and V by 5 bases; bases with no gene match: 14. This CDR3 has 18 residues. The germline gives CDR1 MDHEN, CDR2 SYDVKM. The CDR3 here is CASSPRVSSGRAGGELFF. For the CDR3, the DNA is TGTGCCAGCAGTCCGCGGGTCTCTAGCGGGAGGGCCGGCGGGGAGCTGTTTTTT. The whole variable domain, remainder taken from reference TRBV28 and TRBJ2-2, is DVKVTQSSRYLVKRTGEKVFLECVQDMDHENMFWYRQDPGLGLRLIYFSYDVKMKEKGDIPEGYSVSREKKERFSLILESASTNQTSMYLCASSPRVSSGRAGGELFFGEGSRLTVL.

This clonotype was seen ten or more times. The CDR3, as DNA: TGTGCCATCAAGGAGGCTGCTACCTACGAGCAGTACTTC. Translated: CAIKEAATYEQYF. The chain carries TRBV10-3 and TRBJ2-7; possibly TRBD2 for D (5 bases). Trimming removed 7 bases at V and 2 bases at J, with 12 bases between. CDR3 size: 13 residues. The germline V gene has CDR1 ENHRY and CDR2 SYGVKD.

As for this clonotype: This sequence may be a read error, since a much larger clone differs from it by one base. The missing conserved phenylalanine or tryptophan at the end of this CDR3 makes a read error likely. The chain combines TRBV6-1 with TRBJ1-2, with D perhaps TRBD1 (6 bases). The CDR3 is 14 amino acids. Trimming pared 7 bases from V and 4 bases from J, leaving 16 bases between. Germline CDR1 MNHNS, CDR2 SASEGT. Written as DNA, the CDR3 is TGTGCCAGCATTACGCGACAGGCGGCCTATGGCTACACCTTA. Protein sequence: CASITRQAAYGYTL.

This clonotype has more than one count but fewer than ten. The chain links TRBV29-1 to TRBJ1-2, with a weak D call TRBD1 (6 bases). Looked up from germline, CDR1 is SQVTM and CDR2 is ANQGSEA. Trimming took 4 bases from V and 0 from J, leaving 18 bases between them. This CDR3 has 16 amino acids. The CDR3 region is CSVAGHPRTANYGYTF. The CDR3 region has the DNA TGCAGCGTTGCGGGACATCCCAGAACAGCTAACTATGGCTACACCTTC. Based on the CDR3 plus reference TRBV29-1 and TRBJ1-2, the full variable domain is SAVISQKPSRDICQRGTSLTIQCQVDSQVTMMFWYRQQPGQSLTLIATANQGSEATYESGFVIDKFPISRPNLTFSTLTVSNMSPEDSSIYLCSVAGHPRTANYGYTFGSGTRLTVV.

This clonotype came up many times. The genes are TRBV12-3 or TRBV12-4 and TRBJ2-7; TRBD1 agrees at 7 bases. The trim removed 5 bases at V and 13 bases at J, leaving 17 bases unmatched. The CDR3 is 14 amino acids. This CDR3 is CASSPRAGQDLRYF. CDR3 coding DNA: TGTGCCAGCAGTCCTAGGGCCGGACAGGACCTGCGTTACTTC.

With regard to this clonotype: The junction departs from the called germline gene at one end, perhaps through a read error. The chain has TRBV27 and TRBJ2-3, with TRBD2 as a possible D gene (5 bases). The CDR3 has 11 amino acids. Per germline, CDR1 MNHEY and CDR2 SMNVEV (reference sequence). Here the CDR3 DNA reads TGTGCCAGCAGTCTAGCAGATACGAAGTATTTT. The encoded protein is CASSLADTKYF.

The rearrangement links TRBV6-5 to TRBJ2-7; 11 bases match TRBD1. The germline CDR1 and CDR2 sequences are MNHEY and SVGAGI. The CDR3 has 15 residues. J gave up 5 bases and V 0 bases, and 3 bases lay outside the gene matches. The CDR3 is CASSYSGQGANEQYF. The CDR3 DNA reads as TGTGCCAGCAGTTACTCAGGACAGGGGGCAAACGAGCAGTACTTC.